The 8 T cell receptor beta chains presented below share a single source sample, sequenced in a study of shared clonotypes between healthy human individuals. Sequencing used immunoSEQ multiplex PCR; TCRdb keeps in-frame clones, though not all of them. The data show about 490,000 clones, approximately 81% seen once. Sequenced sample: PBMCs. These receptors were collected from a woman aged 35 to 49 in good health. Some clones in this sample may be carry-over from other donors' samples.

Many counts were recorded for this clone. The rearrangement uses TRBV5-1 and TRBJ2-5, with 10 bases that match TRBD2. The germline V gene has CDR1 SGHRS and CDR2 YFSETQ. With V trimmed by 4 bases and J by 1 base, 19 bases remained unmatched. The CDR3 loop spans 20 amino acids. CDR3 sequence (DNA): TGCGCCAGCAGCCCGAGGGGGTGGACTAGCGGAAACCAAATCCAAGAGACCCAGTACTTC. This encodes CASSPRGWTSGNQIQETQYF.

The V call is TRBV10-3, the J call TRBJ1-1; D not resolved. Per germline, CDR1 ENHRY and CDR2 SYGVKD. This CDR3 is built from 13 residues. Trimming stripped 8 bases from V and 3 bases from J, with 13 bases between. The CDR3: CAIGVLRDTEAFF. The CDR3 coding sequence is TGTGCCATCGGGGTTCTGAGGGACACTGAAGCTTTCTTT.

This clone appeared once. V usage is TRBV7-2 and J usage is TRBJ1-4; tentative D call: TRBD1 (6 bases). Per germline, CDR1 SGHTA and CDR2 FQGNSA. Trimming cost V 5 bases and J 0 bases, with 13 bases left between them. The CDR3 consists of 16 residues. CDR3 amino acids: CASSNPQGTTNEKLFF. In DNA, the CDR3 is TGTGCCAGCAGCAACCCGCAGGGGACAACTAATGAAAAACTGTTTTTT.

Concerning this clone: This likely stems from a read error, as it lies one base from a far larger clone. The chain uses TRBV4-3 and TRBJ2-7; TRBD2 matches 11 bases. V was clipped by 4 bases and J by 0 bases; unmatched bases: 5. Germline V lookup: CDR1 LGHNA, CDR2 YSLEER. The length of the CDR3 is 16 residues. The CDR3 protein is CASSPGTSGDSYEQYF. CDR3 DNA: TGCGCCAGCAGCCCCGGGACTAGCGGAGACTCCTACGAGCAGTACTTC.

The chain joins TRBV6-6 to TRBJ1-3, with TRBD1 as a possible D gene (6 bases). CDR1 is MNHNY and CDR2 is SVGAGI in the germline V gene (reference sequence). Trimming removed 6 bases at V and 4 bases at J, with 13 bases between. CDR3 length: 14 residues. The CDR3: CASSRQVGGNTIYF. Here the CDR3 DNA reads TGTGCCAGCAGCCGACAGGTGGGAGGAAACACCATATATTTT.

Regarding this clone: This likely came from a read error, as a far larger clone is one base away. DNA of the CDR3: TGTGTCAGCAGCCCCGGGAAGACCTACGAGCAGTACTTC. Its protein product is CVSSPGKTYEQYF. The V call is TRBV27, the J call TRBJ2-7, with D possibly matching TRBD2 (5 bases). The CDR3 covers 13 residues. The germline V gene encodes CDR1 MNHEY and CDR2 SMNVEV (reference sequence).

The genes are TRBV7-8 and TRBJ1-4; the D gene is possibly TRBD1 (6 bases). V shed 0 bases and J shed 4 bases, with 9 bases lying between them. Germline values: CDR1 SGHVS, CDR2 FQNEAQ. This CDR3 is 15 amino acids long. CDR3 amino acids: CASSLAGAGNEKLFF. The CDR3, as DNA: TGTGCCAGCAGCTTAGCGGGGGCGGGTAATGAAAAACTGTTTTTT.

Regarding this clone: The likely explanation is a read error, given a far larger clone one base away. Other nucleotide sequences from this sample produce the same CDR3. The chain is built from TRBV11-1 and TRBJ2-5, with 13 bases lining up with TRBD2. The J call may be mistaken, given a closer DNA end match to TRBJ2-7. The CDR3 runs to 16 residues. Germline V gives CDR1 SGHAT, CDR2 FQDESV (reference sequence). CDR3 coding DNA: TGTGCCAGTAGCCTCACCGGGACTAGCGGGACCTACGAGCAGTACTTC. Translation gives CASSLTGTSGTYEQYF.